This T cell receptor beta chain was sequenced for a study of blood T cell repertoires in COVID-19. Overall study context: The United States, Italy and Spain provided the acute and convalescent COVID-19 samples. PBMCs, B-cell-depleted T cells, or T cells provided the cDNA or gDNA that made up the material.

The ends were cut back, 1 base at V and 0 bases at J, with 11 bases in the middle. CDR1 is LGHNA and CDR2 is YSLEER in the germline V gene. There are 16 residues in the CDR3. This clone was detected only once. Original data processing: How many nucleated cells were present was estimated from reference gene primer amplification. Profiling relied on immunoSEQ multiplex PCR, and the TCRdb table lists in-frame clones only, not all of them. D and trimming were read from the DNA, whereas the V and J calls and clone size are those reported in that table. The sample includes 100,000 or so clones, more than 80% seen only once; the top ten take about 32%.

The V call is TRBV4-3, the J call TRBJ2-3; TRBD2 might be the D (5 bases). This clonotype originated in a woman older than 75 with acute or convalescent COVID-19. Material for sequencing was peripheral blood. CDR3 DNA sequence: TGCGCCAGCAGCCAAGGCGGGTCGACTAGCACAGATACGCAGTATTTT. Protein: CASSQGGSTSTDTQYF.